A selection of T cell receptor beta chains follows, all from one sample in a study of T cells in Graves' hyperthyroidism and ophthalmopathy. One entry per CDR3 protein results from TCRdb running MiXCR on the multiplex PCR reads. Of about 270,000 distinct CDR3 sequences detected, 20% to 25% appear once; the ten largest clones hold approximately 60%. Material for sequencing was blood. Receptors were obtained from a man aged 25-40 years with Graves' ophthalmopathy. Each CDR3 is given with its conserved first and last residue. D genes are given only for firm matches. Rows give clone size only sometimes, using once, few, many, or a class for an expanded clone.

d_call	clone_size	j_call	v_call	cdr3_nt	cdr3_aa
-	many	TRBJ1-1	TRBV15	TGTGCCACCAGCAGGACTACAGGGCCCAAAACCACTGAAGCTTTCTTT	CATSRTTGPKTTEAFF
TRBD2	many	TRBJ2-7	TRBV7-8	TGTGCCAGCAGCTTAGAGCGGGGGGCCACCTACGAGCAGTACTTC	CASSLERGATYEQYF
TRBD1	-	TRBJ1-4	TRBV7-6	TGTGCCAGCAGCTTAGCCCGGACAGGCGGGGGTGAAAAACTGTTTTTT	CASSLARTGGGEKLFF
-	many	TRBJ2-1	TRBV3-1	TGTGCCAGCAGCCAAGGCCACAGCCCGAATGAGCAGTTCTTC	CASSQGHSPNEQFF
-	few	TRBJ2-3	TRBV10-3	TGTGCCATCAGTGCATCAGGGGCGATCACAGATACGCAGTATTTT	CAISASGAITDTQYF
-	-	TRBJ1-2	TRBV7-9	TGTGCCAGCAGCCCGTCTGGGGGGAATGGCTACACCTTC	CASSPSGGNGYTF
TRBD2	-	TRBJ2-3	TRBV6-4	TGTGCCAGCAGCACTAGCGCTAGCACAGATACGCAGTATTTT	CASSTSASTDTQYF
-	many	TRBJ2-1	TRBV27	TGTGCCAGCAGTGGGACGCCCCCCTACAATGAGCAGTTCTTC	CASSGTPPYNEQFF
-	many	TRBJ1-5	TRBV24-1	TGTGCCACCGCTAGTCACAGCTCCAATCAGCCCCAGCATTTT	CATASHSSNQPQHF
-	many	TRBJ2-2	TRBV5-1	TGCGCCAGCAGCTTGGTGCAGAACACCGGGGAGCTGTTTTTT	CASSLVQNTGELFF
-	many	TRBJ1-1	TRBV30	TGTGCCTGGAGTGTCTCCGGGCATACTGAAGCTTTCTTT	CAWSVSGHTEAFF
-	few	TRBJ1-5	TRBV30	TGTGCCTGGAGTCAGGACGGTCGCAATCAGCCCCAGCATTTT	CAWSQDGRNQPQHF
TRBD1	-	TRBJ2-5	TRBV6-1	TGTGCCAGCAGTCAAGGGACAGGGGAACAAGAGACCCAGTACTTC	CASSQGTGEQETQYF
-	-	TRBJ1-5	TRBV12-3/TRBV12-4	TGTGCCAGCAGCCAGCAGGGCGCGTTTCAGCCCCAGCATTTT	CASSQQGAFQPQHF
-	-	TRBJ2-1	TRBV20-1	TGCAGTGTGTGGGCAGGGTCCAATGAGCAGTTCTTC	CSVWAGSNEQFF
-	-	TRBJ2-4	TRBV5-1	TGCGCCAGCAGCTTGGGTCATAGCATGGCCAAAAACATTCAGTGCTTC	CASSLGHSMAKNIQCF
-	few	TRBJ1-2	TRBV2	TGTGCCAGCAGACAGAGCTTCAGGAACTATGGCTACACCTTC	CASRQSFRNYGYTF
-	-	TRBJ1-1	TRBV20-1	TGCAGTGCTAGAGTGGAACCACAATCGAACACTGAAGCTTTCTTT	CSARVEPQSNTEAFF
TRBD1	-	TRBJ1-4	TRBV20-1	TGCAGTGCTAGAGGAGGGACAGGGGATGAAAAACTGTTTTTT	CSARGGTGDEKLFF
-	-	TRBJ2-6	TRBV11-2	TGTGCCAGCAGAGAGTGGGTATTTACTGGGGCCAACGTCCTGACTTTC	CASREWVFTGANVLTF
-	-	TRBJ2-1	TRBV6-5	TGTGCCAGCAGTTACGTCGGGAGCAAGGTTTCTGAGCAGTTCTTC	CASSYVGSKVSEQFF
-	-	TRBJ2-3	TRBV28	TGTGCCAGCAGTCTGAATGGGAAAAGCACAGATACGCAGTATTTT	CASSLNGKSTDTQYF
-	many	TRBJ2-2	TRBV6-1	TGTGCCAGCAGAACAGCGGGCCGGAACACCGGGGAGCTGTTTTTT	CASRTAGRNTGELFF
-	few	TRBJ1-6	TRBV3-1	TGTGCCAGCAGCCAACAGGGCACCCTCCACTTT	CASSQQGTLHF
-	many	TRBJ2-1	TRBV7-8	TGTGCCAGCAGCTTCGGATATCTGAACAATGAGCAGTTCTTC	CASSFGYLNNEQFF
-	many	TRBJ2-3	TRBV3-1	TGTGCCAGCAGCCCTAGGACCCTGACGGATACGCAGTATTTT	CASSPRTLTDTQYF
-	few	TRBJ1-1	TRBV24-1	TGTGCCACCAGTGATAACACTGAAGCTTTCTTT	CATSDNTEAFF
TRBD2	many	TRBJ2-1	TRBV29-1	TGCAGCGTTGAAAAGCTAGCGGTGACGAACAATGAGCAGTTCTTC	CSVEKLAVTNNEQFF
TRBD1	-	TRBJ1-2	TRBV6-1	TGTGCCAGCAGTTTCCGGACAGGGACCAACTATGGCTACACCTTC	CASSFRTGTNYGYTF
TRBD2	once	TRBJ2-7	TRBV5-1	TGCGCCAGCAGCTTGGAGTTCCGGGGGGGCCAAGGCGAGCAGTACTTC	CASSLEFRGGQGEQYF
-	-	TRBJ1-1	TRBV10-3	TGTGCCATCAGTGAAGGAGACTCTGAAGCTTTCTTT	CAISEGDSEAFF
TRBD2	-	TRBJ2-7	TRBV19	TGTGCCAGTAGTCTCTCGGGACTAGCGGGAGGGCATTACGAGCAGTACTTC	CASSLSGLAGGHYEQYF
-	few	TRBJ2-7	TRBV12-3/TRBV12-4	TGTGCCAGCAGTTTCAGCAGGTCCTACGAGCAGTACTTC	CASSFSRSYEQYF
-	-	TRBJ2-1	TRBV12-3/TRBV12-4	TGTGCCAGCAGTCCCTCCGGGCTACTAGACAGTGAGCAGTTCTTC	CASSPSGLLDSEQFF
TRBD1	many	TRBJ2-7	TRBV20-1	TGCAGTGCTAGGGACTCGGACAGGTCCTACGAGCAGTACTTC	CSARDSDRSYEQYF
-	-	TRBJ2-1	TRBV29-1	TGCAGCGTGCCGAGGGGGACCAGCTCCTACAATGAGCAGTTCTTC	CSVPRGTSSYNEQFF
TRBD1	few	TRBJ2-3	TRBV7-3	TGTGCCAGCAACATAGGGACAGGGGCGACAGATACGCAGTATTTT	CASNIGTGATDTQYF
TRBD1	-	TRBJ2-7	TRBV28	TGTGCCAGCAGAGAGACAGGGGTACAGGGCGCCGAGCAGTACTTC	CASRETGVQGAEQYF
-	-	TRBJ2-2	TRBV28	TGTGCCAGCACTAGCGAGAACACCGGGGAGCTGTTTTTT	CASTSENTGELFF
TRBD2	few	TRBJ2-3	TRBV6-5	TGTGCCAGCAGTTACTCCCTCCAAACTAGCGGGAGGTCAGATACGCAGTATTTT	CASSYSLQTSGRSDTQYF
-	-	TRBJ2-7	TRBV5-6	TGTGCCAGCAGCGTCCGTCTCGACGAGCAGTACTTC	CASSVRLDEQYF
TRBD2	-	TRBJ2-3	TRBV2	TGTGCCAGCAAAAGACTAGCGGGAGAAACAGATACGCAGTATTTT	CASKRLAGETDTQYF
TRBD1	-	TRBJ1-4	TRBV29-1	TGCAGCGTTCTGTCGGACAGGGGGGAAAAACTGTTTTTT	CSVLSDRGEKLFF
-	-	TRBJ2-2	TRBV29-1	TGCAGCGTTGAAAACACCGGGGAGCTGTTTTTT	CSVENTGELFF
TRBD2	-	TRBJ2-1	TRBV27	TGTGCCAGCAATTCGTGGGAGGGCGGTGAGCAGTTCTTC	CASNSWEGGEQFF
TRBD2	-	TRBJ2-1	TRBV5-1	TGCACCAGCAGCTTGGGGATCCAACTACTAGCGGATGAGCAGTTCTTC	CTSSLGIQLLADEQFF
TRBD1	-	TRBJ1-2	TRBV27	TGTGCCAGCAGTTTAGGACAGGGAATCTATGGCTACACCTTC	CASSLGQGIYGYTF
-	few	TRBJ1-5	TRBV9	TGTGCCAGCAGCGCCCATCTGGACCAGCCCCAGCATTTT	CASSAHLDQPQHF
-	-	TRBJ2-1	TRBV24-1	TGTGCCACCCAGGGTTGGACCGGAAATGAGCAGTTCTTC	CATQGWTGNEQFF
TRBD1	many	TRBJ2-5	TRBV11-3	TGTGCCAGCAGCACCCGGGACAGGGAAGAGACCCAGTACTTC	CASSTRDREETQYF
-	-	TRBJ2-1	TRBV6-2/TRBV6-3	TGTGCCAGCAGCCTAACTAGCAGGCATGAGCAGTTCTTC	CASSLTSRHEQFF
-	few	TRBJ2-1	TRBV6-2/TRBV6-3	TGTGCCAGCAGTTACTCGACATTCCCCTACAATGAGCAGTTCTTC	CASSYSTFPYNEQFF
-	few	TRBJ2-1	TRBV7-2	TGTGCCAGCAGCTATGGGGGGGCGTGGAATGAGCAGTTCTTC	CASSYGGAWNEQFF
-	many	TRBJ2-7	TRBV2	TGTGCCAGCAAGCTCTTGGTCTCGGGTACCGAGCAGTACTTC	CASKLLVSGTEQYF
TRBD1	few	TRBJ2-5	TRBV11-3	TGTGCCAGCAGCTTAGGGGACAGGCCCCAAGAGACCCAGTACTTC	CASSLGDRPQETQYF